Listed below are T cell receptor beta chains from one sample, sequenced in a study of T cells in Graves' hyperthyroidism and ophthalmopathy. TCRdb passed the multiplex PCR reads through MiXCR, listing each CDR3 protein once. The table includes 600,000 to 700,000 distinct CDR3 sequences, about 45% detected once. Input material: peripheral blood or thyroid tissue (not recorded which). All receptors derive from an adult man with Graves' disease, either hyperthyroidism or ophthalmopathy (not recorded which). Each CDR3 is given with its conserved first and last residue. Fields, in order: V gene, clone size, J gene, D gene, CDR3 DNA, CDR3 protein. A D gene is named only where the DNA matches it firmly. Size is stated for part of the rows, as once, few or many counts, or as a class when the clone is expanded.

>TRBV6-5|.|TRBJ2-7|.
TGTGCCAGCAGTTTACGCGGCGGGCAGTACTTC
CASSLRGGQYF
>TRBV10-3|.|TRBJ2-7|TRBD1
TGTGCCATCAGTCCGGGACAGGGCAATTACGAGCAGTACTTC
CAISPGQGNYEQYF
>TRBV29-1|.|TRBJ1-3|.
TGCAGCGTTGACTCGACAGGAGGAAACACCATATATTTT
CSVDSTGGNTIYF
>TRBV10-3|.|TRBJ1-4|.
TGTGCCAGCAGTTACATTGTCAGCGGTAATGAAAAACTGTTTTTT
CASSYIVSGNEKLFF
>TRBV19|few|TRBJ1-2|TRBD1
TGTGCCAGTAGTGGTCGGACAGGGGGCTTCTATGGCTACACCTTC
CASSGRTGGFYGYTF
>TRBV10-2|.|TRBJ2-5|TRBD2
TGCGCCAGCAGTGAGCTTCCTCTAGGACTAGCGGAACAAGAGACCCAGTACTTC
CASSELPLGLAEQETQYF
>TRBV7-9|few|TRBJ2-5|.
TGTGCCAGCAGCTTCCAGTTAACAGAGACCCAGTACTTC
CASSFQLTETQYF
>TRBV6-5|.|TRBJ1-1|TRBD1
TGCGCCAGTACCTCCGGGACAGGGAGGAACACTGAAGCTTTCTTT
CASTSGTGRNTEAFF
>TRBV7-2|few|TRBJ2-5|TRBD1
TGTGCCAGCAGCTTACAGGGGGATCGGGAGACCCAGTACTTC
CASSLQGDRETQYF
>TRBV20-1|.|TRBJ1-2|.
TGCAGTGCTAGAAGCCCAGGGGACTATGGCTACACCTTC
CSARSPGDYGYTF
>TRBV10-3|.|TRBJ1-2|.
TGTGCCACCCGAGGCCACACCTTC
CATRGHTF
>TRBV20-1|.|TRBJ1-1|TRBD1
TGCAGTGCTCCTAAGGGGACAGGGTTGGGCACTGAAGCTTTCTTT
CSAPKGTGLGTEAFF
>TRBV11-2|.|TRBJ1-1|.
TGTGCCTGGAGTGTATGGGGGACAATGAACACTGAAGCTTTCTTT
CAWSVWGTMNTEAFF
>TRBV29-1|.|TRBJ2-5|.
TGCAGCGTTGTAGGCGTTGGCAGGGGTGGCCAAGAGACCCAGTACTTC
CSVVGVGRGGQETQYF
>TRBV6-5|few|TRBJ1-4|.
TGTGCCAGCAGTTACCTGGGGGAACAGGAAAAACTGTTTTTT
CASSYLGEQEKLFF
>TRBV2|few|TRBJ1-1|.
TGTGCCAGCAGAGCCCCAGAGAACTCCGGGACGGGGGAAGCTTTCTTT
CASRAPENSGTGEAFF
>TRBV19|once|TRBJ2-2|.
TGTGCCAGTAAGGAGACGGAGAACACCGGGGAGCTGTTTTTT
CASKETENTGELFF
>TRBV7-8|.|TRBJ1-1|TRBD1
TGTGCCAGCAGTCCCCGACAGGGGTGGAACACTGAAGCTTTCTTT
CASSPRQGWNTEAFF
>TRBV5-1|many|TRBJ1-3|.
TGTGCCAGCAGCTTGGGAGCTGGAAACACCATATATTTT
CASSLGAGNTIYF
>TRBV24-1|.|TRBJ1-2|TRBD1
TGTGCCACCAGTGATTCCTCAGGGGGCGACTATGGCTACACCTTC
CATSDSSGGDYGYTF
>TRBV29-1|many|TRBJ2-5|TRBD1
TGCAGCGTTCGGGGCAGGGGGTGGGAGACCCAGTACTTC
CSVRGRGWETQYF
>TRBV2|many|TRBJ2-5|TRBD1
TGTGCCAGCCTGAAGGGACAGGTGGTAGAGACCCAGTACTTC
CASLKGQVVETQYF
>TRBV9|.|TRBJ2-5|.
TGTGCCAGCAGCCCACGAAGACACCCTCAAGAGACCCAGTACTTC
CASSPRRHPQETQYF
>TRBV5-1|once|TRBJ2-2|TRBD2
TGCGCCAGCAGCCACAGGACTAGCTACATTCAGACCGGGGAGCTGTTTTTT
CASSHRTSYIQTGELFF